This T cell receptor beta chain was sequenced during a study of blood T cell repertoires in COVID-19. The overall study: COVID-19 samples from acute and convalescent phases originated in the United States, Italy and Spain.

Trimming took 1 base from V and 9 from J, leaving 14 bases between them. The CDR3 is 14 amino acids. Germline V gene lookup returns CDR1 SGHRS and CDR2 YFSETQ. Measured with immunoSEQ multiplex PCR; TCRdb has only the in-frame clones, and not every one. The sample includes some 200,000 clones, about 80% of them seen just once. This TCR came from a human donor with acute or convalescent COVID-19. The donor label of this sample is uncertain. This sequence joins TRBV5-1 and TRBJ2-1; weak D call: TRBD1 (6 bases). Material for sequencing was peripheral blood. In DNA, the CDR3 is TGCGCCAGCAGCTTGCTTCGGTCACAGGGTGAGCAGTTCTTC. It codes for CASSLLRSQGEQFF.